This T cell receptor beta chain was recovered during a study of cytomegalovirus exposure and HLA in healthy donors. About this clone itself: Its antigen is undetermined.

Study outcomes and limitations: From TCR beta sequences, most subjects' HLA-A and HLA-B alleles were reportedly predicted accurately. A list of about 160 TCR beta chains associated with cytomegalovirus was given.

The PCR contained 60 Vbeta and 13 Jbeta primers. Profiled with immunoSEQ multiplex PCR; TCRdb holds only in-frame clones, not every one. Of 90,000 to 150,000 clones listed, roughly 87% were seen once; the top ten hold 1.5%. This TCR was sampled from a woman younger than 35 in good health and CMV-seronegative. The sequencing sample was made of PBMCs.

The chain's CDR3 is CASSLRLANGEQFF. The CDR3 DNA is TGTGCCAGCAGCTTACGACTAGCAAACGGTGAGCAGTTCTTC. The V and J genes are TRBV5-4 and TRBJ2-1; 7 bases fit TRBD2. Germline CDR1 SGHNT, CDR2 YYREEE (reference sequence). The CDR3 is 14 residues long. The junction had 8 bases not matched to a gene; V was cut back by 2 bases and J by 9 bases.